Listed below are T cell receptor beta chains from one sample, sequenced in a study of tumor-infiltrating lymphocytes in glioblastoma multiforme. TCRdb independently ran MiXCR on the multiplex PCR reads; one entry per CDR3 protein. The sample carries some 10,000 distinct CDR3 sequences, 66% recorded once. Material for sequencing was brain tumor tissue. These TCRs come from a male donor with glioblastoma. Each CDR3 is given with its conserved first and last residue. D genes are given only for firm matches. A clone size is listed for some rows: how often the clone was seen (once, few, many), or a class if it is expanded.

v_gene	j_gene	d_gene	abundance	CDR3aa	CDR3nt
TRBV20-1	TRBJ2-3	-	medium-sized	CSAWTDTDTQYF	TGCAGTGCTTGGACAGACACAGATACGCAGTATTTT
TRBV4-1	TRBJ2-7	-	-	CNSSQDRTYEQYF	TGCAACAGCAGCCAAGACAGAACCTACGAGCAGTACTTC
TRBV4-2	TRBJ2-6	-	medium-sized	CASSQVTRVYSGANVLTF	TGTGCCAGCAGCCAAGTTACCAGGGTATACTCTGGGGCCAACGTCCTGACTTTC
TRBV11-1	TRBJ2-7	TRBD1	-	CASSLAHLDREYEQYF	TGTGCCAGCAGCTTAGCGCATCTGGACAGGGAATACGAGCAGTACTTC
TRBV6-5	TRBJ1-6	-	-	CASSRGGLGGSPLHF	TGTGCCAGCAGCAGGGGCGGCCTAGGAGGGTCACCCCTCCACTTT
TRBV20-1	TRBJ1-1	-	-	CSASRSFELNTEAFF	TGCAGTGCTAGTCGGTCGTTTGAGTTGAACACTGAAGCTTTCTTT
TRBV5-6	TRBJ2-7	-	-	CASNLQGGYEQHF	TGTGCCAGCAACCTCCAGGGGGGATACGAGCAGCACTTC
TRBV5-6	TRBJ2-1	-	-	CASSLFGLAEGHNEQFF	TGTGCCAGCAGCTTATTTGGGCTAGCGGAGGGACACAATGAACAGTTCTTC
TRBV6-1	TRBJ1-4	TRBD1	-	CASGEAGTGMEKLFF	TGTGCCAGCGGTGAAGCGGGGACAGGGATGGAAAAACTGTTTTTT
TRBV20-1	TRBJ1-5	-	-	CSAITTGLGRAQHF	TGCAGTGCCATCACGACAGGTCTGGGTAGGGCCCAGCATTTT
TRBV20-1	TRBJ1-1	-	-	CSASRTGGRYTEALF	TGCAGTGCTAGCCGAACCGGGGGGCGATACACTGAAGCTTTATTT
TRBV11-2	TRBJ2-2	-	-	CASSLGVGTGELFF	TGTGCCAGCAGCTTAGGGGTGGGCACCGGGGAGCTGTTTTTT
TRBV12-3/TRBV12-4	TRBJ2-1	TRBD2	many	CASNPSGRDGQFF	TGTGCCAGCAACCCTAGCGGGAGAGATGGGCAGTTCTTC
TRBV20-1	TRBJ2-7	-	once	CSARELALLEQYF	TGCAGTGCTAGAGAGCTGGCCCTTTTAGAGCAGTACTTC
TRBV4-2	TRBJ2-1	TRBD2	-	CASSQDRLAGGVGGEQFF	TGTGCCAGCAGCCAAGATAGGCTAGCGGGAGGCGTTGGGGGTGAGCAGTTCTTC
TRBV10-3	TRBJ2-1	-	-	CTISESNERFF	TGTACCATCAGTGAGAGCAATGAGCGGTTCTTC
TRBV29-1	TRBJ2-1	-	-	CGAAGRYNEQFF	TGCGGCGCCGCCGGCCGTTACAATGAGCAGTTCTTC
TRBV10-2	TRBJ2-7	TRBD2	few	CASSKLAGGPASYEQYF	TGCGCCAGCAGCAAACTAGCGGGAGGGCCAGCCTCCTACGAGCAGTACTTC
TRBV20-1	TRBJ2-2	-	-	CSAQDFGSGELFF	TGCAGTGCCCAAGATTTCGGATCCGGGGAGCTGTTTTTT
TRBV28	TRBJ1-4	-	many	CASSPGATNEKLFF	TGTGCCAGCAGTCCAGGCGCAACTAATGAAAAACTGTTTTTT
TRBV10-2	TRBJ1-5	-	-	CAGSGAGRNQPQHF	TGTGCCGGCAGCGGGGCCGGACGGAATCAGCCCCAGCATTTT
TRBV14	TRBJ2-1	-	-	CASSQEAQVGSEQFF	TGTGCCAGCAGCCAAGAGGCGCAGGTAGGGAGTGAACAGTTCTTC
TRBV4-1	TRBJ2-1	-	-	CASSHAGLGSDERFF	TGCGCCAGTAGCCATGCAGGACTGGGTTCGGATGAGCGGTTCTTC
TRBV4-1	TRBJ2-7	TRBD2	-	CPSIQEGLAGGGEQYF	TGCCCCAGCATCCAAGAGGGACTAGCGGGTGGGGGCGAGCAGTACTTC
TRBV12-3/TRBV12-4	TRBJ2-7	-	large	CASSLQPGEQYF	TGTGCCAGCAGTTTACAGCCTGGCGAGCAGTACTTC
TRBV27	TRBJ2-3	TRBD1	-	CASSDRGFDTQYF	TGTGCCAGCTCGGACAGGGGTTTCGATACGCAGTATTTT
TRBV28	TRBJ2-7	TRBD2	few	CAHQREGLYEHYF	TGTGCCCATCAGCGGGAGGGCCTGTACGAGCACTACTTC
TRBV20-1	TRBJ2-3	-	-	CSAAWLSQGHSTDTQYF	TGCAGTGCCGCGTGGTTATCACAGGGACATAGCACAGATACGCAGTATTTT
TRBV6-6	TRBJ1-1	-	-	CASIRGQEDTGAFF	TGTGCCAGCATCAGAGGGCAAGAGGACACTGGAGCTTTCTTT
TRBV20-1	TRBJ2-3	-	-	CSASTGLRPQYF	TGCAGTGCTAGTACAGGGTTGCGGCCCCAGTATTTT
TRBV11-2	TRBJ2-7	TRBD2	-	CANGAASGDYEQCF	TGTGCCAACGGCGCCGCTAGCGGGGATTACGAGCAGTGCTTC
TRBV10-3	TRBJ1-6	-	-	CAISGDMRNSPLHF	TGTGCCATCAGTGGCGACATGCGGAATTCACCCCTCCACTTT
TRBV10-3	TRBJ2-7	TRBD1	-	CATSESGQGYEQCF	TGTGCCACCAGTGAGTCAGGACAGGGCTACGAGCAGTGCTTC
TRBV20-1	TRBJ1-5	-	-	CSARASGSRNQPQHF	TGCAGTGCTAGAGCTTCCGGGTCCCGTAATCAGCCCCAGCATTTT
TRBV20-1	TRBJ2-7	TRBD2	medium-sized	CSALGSGGRAKEQYF	TGCAGTGCTCTAGGCAGTGGCGGGAGGGCCAAAGAGCAGTACTTC
TRBV6-5	TRBJ2-7	-	medium-sized	CASSYSMPDSPYEQYF	TGTGCCAGCAGTTACTCGATGCCCGACAGCCCCTACGAGCAGTACTTC
TRBV12-3/TRBV12-4	TRBJ2-3	-	-	CASTPPAGWDGDTQYF	TGTGCCAGCACCCCCCCTGCAGGTTGGGATGGAGATACGCAGTATTTT
TRBV24-1	TRBJ1-1	-	many	CATSDSRKMNTEAFF	TGTGCCACCAGTGATTCCAGGAAGATGAACACTGAAGCTTTCTTT
TRBV29-1	TRBJ2-5	-	-	CSVRPRGRGGGSGQETQYF	TGCAGCGTTCGCCCCCGGGGCAGGGGAGGCGGGAGTGGCCAAGAGACCCAGTACTTC
TRBV20-1	TRBJ1-1	-	medium-sized	CSASRTGGGYTEAFF	TGCAGTGCTAGCCGAACCGGGGGGGGATACACTGAAGCTTTCTTT
TRBV5-5	TRBJ1-4	-	-	CASSLVGAGTNEKLFF	TGTGCCAGCAGCTTGGTAGGGGCCGGCACTAATGAAAAACTGTTTTTT
TRBV6-4	TRBJ1-1	-	many	CASSKSGNGNTEAFF	TGTGCCAGCAGTAAATCGGGGAATGGGAACACTGAAGCTTTCTTT
TRBV28	TRBJ2-5	TRBD1	many	CASSFGTTGEETQYF	TGTGCCAGCAGTTTTGGGACGACAGGGGAGGAGACCCAGTACTTC
TRBV11-2	TRBJ2-5	-	-	CASSQWGETQYF	TGTGCCAGCAGCCAGTGGGGGGAGACCCAGTACTTC
TRBV6-2/TRBV6-3	TRBJ2-6	-	-	CASSPEGSGTNVLTF	TGTGCCAGCAGTCCCGAAGGCTCTGGGACCAACGTCCTGACTTTC
TRBV20-1	TRBJ2-3	-	once	CSARTPPLRDSDTQYF	TGCAGTGCTAGAACGCCCCCCCTCCGGGATTCAGATACGCAGTATTTT
TRBV20-1	TRBJ2-4	TRBD1	-	CSARDSDRGIRKDKNIQYF	TGCAGTGCTAGAGACTCGGACAGGGGGATCCGGAAAGACAAAAACATTCAGTACTTC
TRBV20-1	TRBJ1-5	-	-	CSAAQGGGAGQPQHF	TGCAGTGCCGCCCAAGGTGGGGGGGCTGGTCAGCCCCAGCATTTT
TRBV6-6	TRBJ2-1	TRBD1	few	CATSAGTGGRNEQFF	TGTGCCACCAGCGCAGGTACAGGGGGCCGCAATGAGCAGTTCTTC
TRBV20-1	TRBJ1-5	-	-	CSAQEELGVNQPQHF	TGCAGTGCTCAGGAGGAGTTGGGGGTTAATCAGCCCCAGCATTTT
TRBV12-3/TRBV12-4	TRBJ1-5	-	-	CASSPVGGGQPQCF	TGCGCCAGCAGTCCGGTGGGGGGCGGTCAGCCCCAGTGTTTT
TRBV11-1	TRBJ2-3	TRBD1	-	CASSFFGQVDPDTQYF	TGTGCCAGCAGCTTTTTCGGACAGGTAGACCCAGATACGCAGTATTTT
TRBV11-2	TRBJ1-4	TRBD1	-	CSSSLAGTGTANEKLFF	TGTTCCAGCAGCTTAGCTGGGACTGGGACAGCCAATGAAAAACTGTTTTTT